The source of this T cell receptor beta chain is a study of beta chain features in type 1 diabetes (dated by TCRdb to 2016 to 2019). Some background on the complete study: No differences in mean age, gender distribution, total cell number or subset yield were found between patients and healthy donors. Across all samples, 107,917,701 sorted cells were examined, and cell number per subset correlated strongly with RNA yield. The study compared the TCRB repertoires of sorted circulating CD4+ T cell subsets in recently diagnosed type 1 diabetes patients with those in matched healthy donors. Naive and central memory subsets were obtained from all 30 or so donors, but regulatory and stem cell-like memory subsets were isolated from only 8 patients and about 8 healthy donors. Broad study findings and their caveats: Because cDNA was sequenced instead of genomic DNA, activated cells with high expression could be over-represented, although the groups did not differ in activation or CD3 levels. Shorter templates might have been favored by PCR, but patient and control samples were amplified and corrected together, so both groups would have been affected equally by any skew. Naive, central memory and regulatory TCRB repertoires appeared to be more similar among patients than among healthy donors. Type 1 diabetes patients showed a moderate but significant shortening of TCRB CDR3 length in all four CD4+ subsets. Patients with type 1 diabetes made fewer insertions and deleted more nucleotides at VDJ recombination sites, implying thymic rearrangement abnormalities. Because the HLA sub-analyses included only small numbers of individuals, any influence of HLA type on TCRB rearrangement was left unresolved.

This clone was seen a few times. Its specific antigen is unknown. Base qualities were left out, and no much larger clone turns up one base away. Here V drops 4 bases and J drops 4 bases, and the junction holds 6 bases not matched to any gene. Looking up the germline V gene yields CDR1 LGHNA and CDR2 YNFKEQ. Including cysteine and phenylalanine, the CDR3 has 14 amino acids. Left in the record is the CDR3 DNA by itself, 42 bases read in frame from the first base. A single peripheral blood draw of around 120 mL on average was collected from each donor into heparinised tubes. Using a panel that included CD45RO, CCR7, CD25, CD127, CD95 and CD27, naive, central memory, regulatory and stem cell-like memory CD4+ T cells were sorted on a BD FACSAria II. All sorted populations exceeded 95% purity. PBMCs were isolated immediately by Lymphoprep density gradient centrifugation and stained directly without culture. Samples were stained and sorted in pairs, with one healthy donor and one patient per experiment, so that batch effects were minimized.

The entire isolated RNA was reverse transcribed using the High Capacity cDNA Reverse Transcription Kit, and thus expressed TCRB transcripts were sequenced. Deep immunoSEQ sequencing was performed on naive, central memory and regulatory T cell samples, with an average of roughly 4 million total reads per sample. Sorted cells were lysed in RLT buffer and RNA was extracted with DNase-treated RNeasy Micro or Mini kits, depending on cell number. Each cell subset was processed on its own to prevent cross-contamination, while patient and healthy donor samples were processed together. The immunoSEQ multiplex PCR was used to amplify TCRB sequences from cDNA, generating 87-bp fragments that spanned the CDR3 region. Sequencing of the amplicons was done on the Illumina HiSeq platform. Per the authors' processing: Synthetic template baselines were used to correct PCR bias computationally, reads within Hamming distance 2 were collapsed together, and singletons that could not be merged were discarded. Reads were aligned to IMGT to assign V, D and J genes, CDR3 length, and insertions or deletions at six rearrangement sites. Within each subset, clonotype counts were normalized to sorted cell number, after which true diversity and Gini coefficients were computed with the tcR R package. The overlap coefficient, calculated on TCRB nucleotide sequences, was used to quantify repertoire sharing. As a proxy for the pre-selection repertoire, out-of-frame TCRB sequences from naive cells were analyzed. TCRdb limited this immuneACCESS table to in-frame rearrangements with V and J called. A share of clones is missing; checked studies link under half to unresolved V genes, and the rest is unexplained. The V and J calls and the clone size are those of that table, but D and trimming were determined from the DNA. The sample table contains hundreds of thousands of clones; only one count was recorded for over 9.5% of them. Clones ranked in the top ten supply 0.017% of the sample.

Sequences were obtained from naive CD4+ T cells from blood. The cell subset or site label, as the study defines it: true naive CD4+ T cells. The V and J genes are TRBV4-2 and TRBJ2-5, and 7 bases in between align with TRBD2. This TCR derives from a man aged 18 to 29 in good health. DNA sequence: TGTGCCAGCAGCCCCCGGGTAGCGGGAGAGACCCAGTACTTC. It codes for CASSPRVAGETQYF.